The 29 T cell receptor beta chains presented below share a single source sample, sequenced in a study of cytotoxic CD8 clonotypes in ibrutinib-treated CLL. The repertoire was sequenced with immunoSEQ multiplex PCR; TCRdb's copy has only in-frame clones and lacks some. Among tens of thousands of clones listed, about 68% were seen once. The sample here was PBMCs, taken before ibrutinib treatment. These TCRs come from a human donor with chronic lymphocytic leukemia.

The chain combines TRBV5-1 with TRBJ2-3; a weak D match, TRBD2 (5 bases). Trimming shortened V by 0 bases and J by 3 bases, and 20 bases separated the two germline ends. CDR1 SGHRS and CDR2 YFSETQ come from the germline V gene. The CDR3 contains 18 residues. The DNA for the CDR3 is TGCGCCAGCAGCTTGGTCGGTTTGGTGGGGAGAAGTACAGATACGCAGTATTTT. Encoded protein: CASSLVGLVGRSTDTQYF.

This clone has just a few counts. V gene TRBV30 combines with J gene TRBJ2-2, with 10 nucleotides matching TRBD2. Germline assignment: CDR1 GTSNPN and CDR2 SVGIG (reference sequence). The CDR3 extends over 13 amino acids. Germline trimming cut 4 bases from V and 7 bases from J; bases unmatched to any gene: 3. The DNA for the CDR3 is TGTGCCTGGACTAGCGGGAGAGGCGGGGAGCTGTTTTTT. Protein product: CAWTSGRGGELFF. The whole variable domain, filled in from reference TRBV30 and TRBJ2-2, reads SQTIHQWPATLVQPVGSPLSLECTVEGTSNPNLYWYRQAAGRGLQLLFYSVGIGQISSEVPQNLSASRPQDRQFILSSKKLLLSDSGFYLCAWTSGRGGELFFGEGSRLTVL.

This rearrangement joins TRBV7-6 to TRBJ2-7, with TRBD1 matching over 7 bases. In germline, CDR1 is SGHVS, CDR2 FNYEAQ. The CDR3 has 13 residues. J lost 3 bases, V lost 3 bases, and 2 bases had no gene match. CDR3 sequence (DNA): TGTGCCAGCAGCTTGAACAGGGGCTACGAGCAGTACTTC. As protein: CASSLNRGYEQYF.

The chain joins TRBV19 to TRBJ1-3; D may be TRBD1 (6 bases). The V end lost 7 bases, the J end lost 0 bases, and 13 bases lay between the germline ends. Germline CDR1 and CDR2: LNHDA and SQIVND (reference sequence). The CDR3 contains 15 residues. The CDR3 loop reads CASKKDRSSGNTIYF. Written as DNA, the CDR3 is TGTGCCAGTAAAAAGGACAGAAGCTCTGGAAACACCATATATTTT.

V is TRBV7-8 and J is TRBJ2-1; 12 bases are shared with TRBD2. There are 15 residues in the CDR3. V gave up 5 bases and J gave up 4 bases; unmatched junction bases: 3. CDR1 and CDR2 (germline): SGHVS, FQNEAQ. CDR3 sequence reads: CASSKLAGGYNEQFF. The DNA for the CDR3 is TGTGCCAGCAGCAAACTAGCGGGGGGTTACAATGAGCAGTTCTTC.

This clone occurred once. This rearrangement joins TRBV27 to TRBJ2-1, with D possibly TRBD2 on 5 matching bases. Trimming left V 6 bases short and J 4 bases short, with 16 bases between. This CDR3 is 15 amino acids long. Germline V gene sequence: CDR1 MNHEY, CDR2 SMNVEV (reference sequence). CDR3 DNA sequence: TGTGCCAGCAGACCATGGGGAGAAGTATACAATGAGCAGTTCTTC. This encodes CASRPWGEVYNEQFF.

This chain links TRBV6-1 with TRBJ1-2, with TRBD1 matching 8 bases. V lost 3 bases and J lost 6; bases outside the gene matches: 6. The CDR3 contains 14 residues. Germline V gives CDR1 MNHNS, CDR2 SASEGT. The CDR3 DNA sequence: TGTGCCAGCAGTGAGGGACAGGCCCGGGATGGCTACACCTTC. This gives the protein CASSEGQARDGYTF.

The chain recombines TRBV29-1 with TRBJ1-1; D is unresolved. Germline CDR1 reads SQVTM; CDR2 reads ANQGSEA. CDR3 length: 14 amino acids. Deletions cut 4 bases from V and 3 bases from J, with 15 bases between. The DNA for the CDR3 is TGCAGCGTTGTAAGGGTTGTGGGCCACACTGAAGCTTTCTTT. Amino acids: CSVVRVVGHTEAFF.

This clone showed up just a few times. The genes are TRBV5-3 and TRBJ2-2; D possibly matches TRBD1 or TRBD2 (5 bases each). TRBV5-3 is flagged as an ORF with uncertain function. The CDR3 is 15 residues long. Trimming shortened V by 2 bases and J by 6 bases, and 14 bases separated the two germline ends. The CDR3 region is CARSFPRGVSGELFF. DNA of the CDR3: TGTGCCAGAAGCTTTCCAAGGGGAGTATCCGGGGAGCTGTTTTTT.

The rearrangement links TRBV2 to TRBJ2-7; unclear D gene. Germline V gives CDR1 SNHLY, CDR2 FYNNEI. Trimming took off 3 bases at V and 6 bases at J, with 15 bases between the two ends. CDR3 length: 14 amino acids. The DNA for the CDR3 is TGTGCCAGCAGTGATATGGGGAACGCCGGCGAGCAGTACTTC. Its translation: CASSDMGNAGEQYF.

The gene calls are TRBV19 and TRBJ1-3, with 8 positions matching TRBD1. After removal of 6 bases from V and 3 bases from J, the junction contained 7 bases not matched to a gene. The CDR3 length is 15 residues. Germline V gene sequence: CDR1 LNHDA, CDR2 SQIVND (reference sequence). This chain's CDR3 is CASSKLGQGGNTIYF. CDR3 DNA sequence: TGTGCCAGTAGCAAACTCGGACAGGGTGGAAACACCATATATTTT.

This clone was counted between two and nine times. The chain employs TRBV29-1 and TRBJ2-6; 7 bases align to TRBD1. The junction had 7 bases not matched to a gene; V was cut back by 6 bases and J by 2 bases. The V gene's germline CDR1 is SQVTM and CDR2 ANQGSEA. The CDR3 totals 15 residues. CDR3 DNA sequence: TGCAGCGTCGGACAGGTCGTTGCTGGGGCCAACGTCCTGACTTTC. As protein: CSVGQVVAGANVLTF.

This clone was observed a handful of times. The rearrangement uses TRBV5-1 and TRBJ1-2; a weak D match, TRBD1 (5 bases). The CDR3 extends over 15 amino acids. CDR1 is SGHRS and CDR2 is YFSETQ in the germline V gene. Trimming left V 5 bases short and J 4 bases short, with 18 bases between. This CDR3 is CASSPSGPTLYGYTF. The CDR3 region has the DNA TGCGCCAGCAGTCCCTCGGGACCGACTCTCTATGGCTACACCTTC. Filled out from reference TRBV5-1 and TRBJ1-2, the complete variable domain reads KAGVTQTPRYLIKTRGQQVTLSCSPISGHRSVSWYQQTPGQGLQFLFEYFSETQRNKGNFPGRFSGRQFSNSRSEMNVSTLELGDSALYLCASSPSGPTLYGYTFGSGTRLTVV.

This clone was seen a handful of times. This chain connects TRBV4-2 to TRBJ1-2; D may be TRBD1 (5 bases). The ends were cut back, 2 bases at V and 2 bases at J, with 15 bases in the middle. CDR3 size: 16 residues. Germline CDR1 LGHNA, CDR2 YNFKEQ. The DNA for the CDR3 is TGTGCCAGCAGCCAACAAAATACCAGGGCAAACTATGGCTACACCTTC. Translation gives CASSQQNTRANYGYTF.

The chain is built from TRBV7-3 and TRBJ2-2; 11 bases fit TRBD2. Germline V lookup: CDR1 SGHTA, CDR2 FQGTGA. Germline trimming cut 0 bases from V and 1 base from J; bases unmatched to any gene: 7. This CDR3 has 19 residues. CDR3 in amino acids: CASSLTASGRLRNTGELFF. CDR3 nucleotides: TGTGCCAGCAGCTTAACGGCTAGCGGGAGGCTCAGGAACACCGGGGAGCTGTTTTTT.

V usage is TRBV5-4 and J usage is TRBJ2-7; the match to TRBD1 covers 9 bases. The CDR3 has 16 amino acids. CDR1 and CDR2 (germline): SGHNT, YYREEE (reference sequence). The J segment lost 6 bases and the V segment lost 3 bases, leaving 13 bases of the junction unmatched. CDR3 in amino acids: CASSSPMGQGLGEQYF. The CDR3 coding sequence is TGTGCCAGCAGCTCCCCTATGGGACAGGGCCTCGGCGAGCAGTACTTC. The complete variable domain, with remaining parts taken from reference TRBV5-4 and TRBJ2-7, reads ETGVTQSPTHLIKTRGQQVTLRCSSQSGHNTVSWYQQALGQGPQFIFQYYREEENGRGNFPPRFSGLQFPNYSSELNVNALELDDSALYLCASSSPMGQGLGEQYFGPGTRLTVT.

This clone is a singleton in its sample. The identical CDR3 is also encoded by other nucleotide sequences in the sample. The J gene is TRBJ2-7, the V gene TRBV30; D is ambiguous. The CDR3 totals 11 residues. Germline V gives CDR1 GTSNPN, CDR2 SVGIG (reference sequence). Trimming pared 3 bases from V and 0 bases from J, leaving 3 bases between. In nucleotides, the CDR3 is TGTGCCTGGAGCCCCTCCTACGAGCAGTACTTC. The encoded protein is CAWSPSYEQYF. Based on the CDR3 plus reference TRBV30 and TRBJ2-7, the full variable domain is SQTIHQWPATLVQPVGSPLSLECTVEGTSNPNLYWYRQAAGRGLQLLFYSVGIGQISSEVPQNLSASRPQDRQFILSSKKLLLSDSGFYLCAWSPSYEQYFGPGTRLTVT.

The chain uses TRBV7-9 and TRBJ1-1; D is unresolved. Per germline, CDR1 SEHNR and CDR2 FQNEAQ (reference sequence). V shed 4 bases and J shed 2 bases, with 14 bases lying between them. The length of the CDR3 is 15 residues. CDR3 coding DNA: TGTGCCAGCAGCTCCCGGACGCTGGGAAACACTGAAGCTTTCTTT. Amino acid sequence: CASSSRTLGNTEAFF.

The V gene is TRBV28, the J gene TRBJ2-1; no reliable D call. Trimming left V 2 bases short and J 9 bases short, with 11 bases between. Per germline, CDR1 MDHEN and CDR2 SYDVKM. The CDR3 covers 13 residues. This CDR3 reads CASSLSGVGEQFF. CDR3 nucleotide sequence: TGTGCCAGCAGTTTAAGTGGGGTGGGTGAGCAGTTCTTC.

The rearrangement joins TRBV5-6 to TRBJ1-5; TRBD1 might be the D (5 bases). CDR3 length: 15 residues. Germline loops: CDR1 SGHDT, CDR2 YYEEEE. V dropped 2 bases and J dropped 6 bases, with 15 bases sitting between them. This CDR3 is CASSLGAARVQPQHF. CDR3 sequence (DNA): TGTGCCAGCAGCTTAGGGGCAGCCAGGGTTCAGCCCCAGCATTTT.

This clone was counted between two and nine times. The J gene is TRBJ1-1, the V gene TRBV7-3; D gene ambiguous. CDR1 and CDR2 from the germline V gene are SGHTA and FQGTGA. This CDR3 comprises 14 residues. V was shortened by 1 base and J by 1 base, with 7 bases between the two germline ends. The DNA for the CDR3 is TGTGCCAGCAGCTTAAGTCACACGAACACTGAAGCTTTCTTT. It yields the protein CASSLSHTNTEAFF. The full variable domain, its missing parts supplied by reference TRBV7-3 and TRBJ1-1, is GAGVSQTPSNKVTEKGKYVELRCDPISGHTALYWYRQSLGQGPEFLIYFQGTGAADDSGLPNDRFFAVRPEGSVSTLKIQRTERGDSAVYLCASSLSHTNTEAFFGQGTRLTVV.

CDR3 in DNA: TGTGCCAGCAGCCCAGAGTGGGCTAGCGGGAGCCGCGAGCAGTACTTC. Protein product: CASSPEWASGSREQYF. The rearrangement joins TRBV4-2 to TRBJ2-7, with TRBD2 matching over 10 bases. In germline, CDR1 is LGHNA, CDR2 YNFKEQ. There are 16 residues in the CDR3. V lost 4 bases to trimming and J lost 6 bases; unmatched junction nucleotides: 12.

The chain uses TRBV28 and TRBJ1-5; 7 bases are a match to TRBD1. The CDR3 loop spans 14 amino acids. Germline lookup yields CDR1 MDHEN and CDR2 SYDVKM. V was clipped by 8 bases and J by 6 bases; unmatched bases: 10. CDR3 sequence (DNA): TGTGCCAGCGGGAGTCAGGGGGACACTCAGCCCCAGCATTTT. Its protein product is CASGSQGDTQPQHF.

The gene calls are TRBV6-1 and TRBJ2-7; D possibly matches TRBD1 or TRBD2 (5 bases each). CDR1 is MNHNS, CDR2 SASEGT, per germline. The CDR3 length is 14 residues. V lost 2 bases and J lost 13, with 21 bases in between. CDR3 sequence reads: CASSESNEGIGKYF. The CDR3 DNA reads TGTGCCAGCAGTGAATCCAACGAGGGGATCGGAAAATACTTC.

This clone was seen just once. The rearrangement uses TRBV7-2 and TRBJ2-1; D possibly corresponds to TRBD2 (5 bases). Germline loops: CDR1 SGHTA, CDR2 FQGNSA. V was cut by 0 bases and J by 7 bases, with 16 bases left in between. The CDR3 consists of 16 residues. Written as DNA, the CDR3 is TGTGCCAGCAGCTTAGCTTCCGGGTCCAGGAGGAATGAGCAGTTCTTC. Residues: CASSLASGSRRNEQFF.

The chain carries TRBV29-1 and TRBJ1-1; the match to TRBD1 covers 7 bases. Losses at the gene ends were 6 bases for V and 6 bases for J; bases not matched to a gene: 10. The CDR3 consists of 13 residues. Germline CDR1 and CDR2: SQVTM and ANQGSEA. CDR3 sequence: CSVPTGRWSEAFF. CDR3 DNA: TGCAGCGTACCGACAGGGCGTTGGTCTGAAGCTTTCTTT.

This clone was seen only a few times. The V call is TRBV6-1, the J call TRBJ2-3; no clear D gene. The germline gives CDR1 MNHNS, CDR2 SASEGT. The CDR3 sequence is 13 residues long. V dropped 10 bases and J dropped 2 bases, with 13 bases sitting between them. CDR3 residues: CATHNPNTDTQYF. The CDR3 coding sequence is TGTGCCACCCATAACCCAAACACAGATACGCAGTATTTT.

The CDR3 sequence: CASSLWTGQGNQPQHF. The CDR3 nucleotides read TGTGCCAGCAGCTTGTGGACGGGACAGGGGAATCAGCCCCAGCATTTT. The chain recombines TRBV5-4 with TRBJ1-5; 10 positions match TRBD1. The CDR3 has 16 residues. Germline V gives CDR1 SGHNT, CDR2 YYREEE (reference sequence). V trimming: 1 base; J trimming: 4 bases; junction bases outside the gene matches: 5.

This sequence joins TRBV27 and TRBJ2-5; 12 nucleotides match TRBD2. The CDR3 sequence is 13 residues long. V was pared by 8 bases and J by 2 bases, with 0 bases of the junction left unmatched. Germline V gene data show CDR1 as MNHEY and CDR2 as SMNVEV (reference sequence). CDR3 nucleotide sequence: TGTGCCAGCGGACTAGCGGGGCAAGAGACCCAGTACTTC. Translated, it gives CASGLAGQETQYF.